This entry lists 13 T cell receptor beta chains sequenced from one sample in a study of vaccination and CD4 T cells after COVID-19. Documented treatment: roughly ten-day PBMC culture with coronavirus spike peptide pools or control peptides (ViraFEST assay). These receptors' targets are unknown. The Oncomine TCR Beta short-read assay was applied to DNA of cultured CD4+ T cells. TCRdb re-analysed the PCR reads in MiXCR, keeping a single row per CDR3 protein. The repertoire holds roughly 7,500 distinct CDR3 sequences, with over 45% as singletons. Sample: CD4+ T cells from blood, cultured in vitro. The receptor set was obtained from a human donor who had recovered from COVID-19.

This chain joins TRBV7-8 and TRBJ1-6, with 7 bases lining up with TRBD1. Germline V CDR1 and CDR2: SGHVS, FQNEAQ. V trimming: 10 bases; J trimming: 5 bases; junction bases outside the gene matches: 5. CDR3 length: 13 amino acids. The CDR3 protein is CATRQGNNSPLHF. In DNA form, the CDR3 reads TGTGCCACTAGACAGGGAAATAATTCACCCCTCCACTTT.

The V and J genes are TRBV7-9 and TRBJ1-2, with 7 bases that match TRBD1. The CDR3 has 15 residues. The V gene's germline CDR1 is SEHNR and CDR2 FQNEAQ (reference sequence). Trimming cost V 0 bases and J 4 bases; bases outside gene matches: 5. CDR3 DNA sequence: TGTGCCAGCAGCTTAGCGGGGACAGAATCCTATGGCTACACCTTC. This translates into CASSLAGTESYGYTF.

V is TRBV7-3 and J is TRBJ2-1, with no clear D. Per the germline V gene, CDR1 is SGHTA and CDR2 is FQGTGA. There are 13 residues in the CDR3. Trimming pared 1 base from V and 4 bases from J, leaving 5 bases between. The CDR3 spells CASSLRGYNEQFF. The CDR3 DNA reads as TGTGCCAGCAGCTTAAGGGGATACAATGAGCAGTTCTTC.

The chain couples TRBV7-8 to TRBJ1-2; 9 bases agree with TRBD1. Trimming removed 5 bases from V and 7 bases from J; junction bases left unmatched: 11. Per germline, CDR1 SGHVS and CDR2 FQNEAQ. This CDR3 comprises 15 residues. The CDR3 region has the DNA TGTGCCAGCAGCCGACTGGGACAGGGAGAAACTGGCTACACCTTC. It translates to CASSRLGQGETGYTF.

This clonotype has only a few counts. The J gene is TRBJ1-5, the V gene TRBV12-3 or TRBV12-4; TRBD1 might be the D (5 bases). CDR3 size: 14 residues. V lost 4 bases and J 3 bases, leaving 10 bases between the germline ends. The CDR3 loop reads CASSSGGTNQPQHF. The CDR3, as DNA: TGTGCCAGCAGTTCTGGGGGAACCAATCAGCCCCAGCATTTT.

The chain is built from TRBV10-3 and TRBJ1-2, with D uncertain. This CDR3 comprises 12 residues. V lost 2 bases, J lost 4 bases, and 5 bases lay in between. The germline CDR1 and CDR2 sequences are ENHRY and SYGVKD. DNA for the CDR3: TGTGCCATCAGTGAGGAGAGCTATGGCTACACCTTC. Encoded protein: CAISEESYGYTF.

This chain joins TRBV28 and TRBJ2-7; D is unclear. CDR1 and CDR2 from the germline V gene are MDHEN and SYDVKM. V lost 3 bases, J lost 5 bases, and 8 bases lay in between. The CDR3 loop spans 12 amino acids. The CDR3 loop reads CASSFGSHEQYF. CDR3 DNA sequence: TGTGCCAGCAGTTTTGGTTCCCACGAGCAGTACTTC.

CDR3: CASSEVGQSSGNTIYF. The CDR3 DNA reads as TGTGCCAGCAGTGAAGTCGGACAGAGCTCTGGAAACACCATATATTTT. The chain uses TRBV25-1 and TRBJ1-3; TRBD1 might be the D (6 bases). The CDR3 sequence is 16 residues long. The germline V gene has CDR1 MGHDK and CDR2 SYGVNS. V gave up 2 bases and J gave up 0 bases, with 11 bases separating them.

The gene calls are TRBV2 and TRBJ1-1; maybe TRBD1 (6 bases). This CDR3 region has 13 residues. Per the germline V gene, CDR1 is SNHLY and CDR2 is FYNNEI. The ends were cut back, 2 bases at V and 10 bases at J, with 14 bases in the middle. DNA for the CDR3: TGTGCCAGCAGTGAATATCGGGGGCGAGGAGCTTTCTTT. Translation: CASSEYRGRGAFF.

This clonotype has only a few counts. The chain couples TRBV7-3 to TRBJ2-1; the D is unclear. Between the trimmed V and J ends, which lost 4 bases and 4 bases, there was a span of 8 bases. Germline values: CDR1 SGHTA, CDR2 FQGTGA. This CDR3 region has 13 residues. CDR3 region: CASSSKLYNEQFF. DNA for the CDR3: TGTGCCAGCAGCTCCAAACTATACAATGAGCAGTTCTTC.

The chain carries TRBV15 and TRBJ2-1, with 9 bases identical to TRBD2. CDR1 is LNHNV and CDR2 is YYDKDF in the germline V gene (reference sequence). The CDR3 runs to 14 residues. V gave up 7 bases and J gave up 8 bases; unmatched junction bases: 9. CDR3 loop: CATTASGRSDEQFF. CDR3 sequence (DNA): TGTGCCACCACGGCCAGCGGGAGGTCGGATGAGCAGTTCTTC.

The genes are TRBV24-1 and TRBJ2-1, with 7 bases lining up with TRBD2. Per the germline V gene, CDR1 is KGHDR and CDR2 is SFDVKD. V gave up 3 bases and J gave up 4 bases; unmatched junction bases: 11. There are 17 residues in the CDR3. The CDR3 reads CATSDPLAGEVYNEQFF. DNA of the CDR3: TGTGCCACCAGTGATCCACTGGCGGGAGAGGTTTACAATGAGCAGTTCTTC.

This clonotype turned up a few times. The chain employs TRBV6-2 or TRBV6-3 and TRBJ1-3, with D possibly TRBD1 on 5 matching bases. Germline V gene data show CDR1 as MNHEY and CDR2 as SVGEGT. This CDR3 region has 14 residues. V gave up 5 bases and J gave up 0 bases, with 8 bases separating them. The CDR3 nucleotides read TGTGCCAGCAGTCGGACACTCTCTGGAAACACCATATATTTT. It translates to CASSRTLSGNTIYF.